Presented here are 8 T cell receptor beta chains from one specimen sequenced in a study of a mutant IDH1 vaccine in newly diagnosed glioma. The protocol was immunoSEQ multiplex PCR, while the TCRdb copy is restricted to in-frame clones and leaves out a portion. The sample holds around 50,000 clones, just over 85% seen once. Sample time point: baseline, week 1 (first vaccination visit). Treatment: pre-vaccination baseline after standard-of-care therapy. Sequencing used PBMCs, obtained from a glioma patient treated with radiotherapy, temozolomide or both. All receptors come from a man aged 40-49 years with glioma.

CDR3 in DNA: TGCGCCAGCAGCCAAGCCTCGACAGGGGGATACGAGCAGTACTTC. As protein: CASSQASTGGYEQYF. The chain uses TRBV4-3 and TRBJ2-7; 9 bases match TRBD1. The germline gives CDR1 LGHNA, CDR2 YSLEER. J gave up 4 bases and V 1 base, and 5 bases lay outside the gene matches. This CDR3 is 15 amino acids long.

In its sample, this clone was seen once. In this CDR3 the conserved last residue, phenylalanine or tryptophan, is missing, so a read error is likely. The limits of the CDR3 on the DNA are not certain, so only TCRdb's listed CDR3 is given. This chain links TRBV18 with TRBJ2-7. The germline V gene encodes CDR1 KGHSH and CDR2 LQKENI. The CDR3 is 9 amino acids long, termini counted. CDR3 amino acids: CASSSVPGY.

V gene TRBV6-6 combines with J gene TRBJ2-1; D is perhaps TRBD2 (6 bases). CDR1 is MNHNY and CDR2 is SVGAGI in the germline V gene (reference sequence). This CDR3 contains 14 residues. Trimming took off 4 bases at V and 4 bases at J, with 11 bases between the two ends. For the CDR3, the DNA is TGTGCCAGCAGTTTGGGCGGGGTGTACAATGAGCAGTTCTTC. Its translation: CASSLGGVYNEQFF.

The chain couples TRBV29-1 to TRBJ2-7; TRBD2 matches at 11 bases. After removal of 7 bases from V and 0 bases from J, the junction contained 11 bases not matched to a gene. CDR3 length equals 16 residues. CDR1 SQVTM and CDR2 ANQGSEA come from the germline V gene. The CDR3 DNA sequence: TGCAGCGGATCGGGACTAGCGGAGAAGGGCTCCTACGAGCAGTACTTC. Translating it yields CSGSGLAEKGSYEQYF.

Regarding this clone: One end of the junction is discordant with germline, which a read error may explain. V gene TRBV11-1 combines with J gene TRBJ2-2, with D perhaps matching TRBD2 (5 bases). CDR3 length: 15 residues. In germline, CDR1 is SGHAT, CDR2 FQDESV (reference sequence). This chain's CDR3 is CASSLGLANAGELFF. The CDR3 DNA reads as TGTGCCAGCAGCTTAGGATTAGCGAACGCCGGGGAGCTGTTTTTT.

This clone appeared a few times. The sample carries other DNA sequences with the same CDR3. The chain combines TRBV5-6 with TRBJ2-5; D gene uncertain. Per the germline V gene, CDR1 is SGHDT and CDR2 is YYEEEE. The CDR3 is made up of 12 amino acids. The V end was cut by 1 base, the J end by 2 bases, with 3 bases between. This CDR3 is CASSLLQETQYF. CDR3 in DNA: TGTGCCAGCAGCTTGTTGCAAGAGACCCAGTACTTC.

This chain joins TRBV6-1 and TRBJ2-1; D tentatively fits TRBD1 or TRBD2 (5 bases each). The ends were cut back, 0 bases at V and 3 bases at J, with 6 bases in the middle. This CDR3 has 14 residues. Germline V gene sequence: CDR1 MNHNS, CDR2 SASEGT. CDR3 in amino acids: CASSEAGRYNEQFF. CDR3 in DNA: TGTGCCAGCAGTGAAGCGGGACGCTACAATGAGCAGTTCTTC.

The rearrangement uses TRBV7-2 and TRBJ2-7; D is perhaps TRBD1 or TRBD2 (5 bases each). The CDR3 extends over 14 amino acids. V was shortened by 0 bases and J by 4 bases, with 10 bases between the two germline ends. In germline, CDR1 is SGHTA, CDR2 FQGNSA. The CDR3 region has the DNA TGTGCCAGCAGCTTAGCTGTGAGGGGTTACGAGCAGTACTTC. It specifies CASSLAVRGYEQYF.